Each of the 26 T cell receptor beta chains below was sequenced from the same sample in a study of blood T cell repertoires in COVID-19. This table comes from immunoSEQ multiplex PCR, and its TCRdb copy is limited to in-frame clones, with some not included. The data hold about 190,000 clones, with around 80% observed a single time. Sequencing input: peripheral blood. These TCRs come from a woman older than 75 with active or convalescent COVID-19.

The chain combines TRBV6-5 with TRBJ1-1; 10 nucleotides match TRBD1. The CDR3 totals 14 residues. Germline values: CDR1 MNHEY, CDR2 SVGAGI. With 7 bases clipped from V and 3 bases from J, the junction kept 5 bases outside the gene matches. CDR3 sequence reads: CASTIDRGHTEAFF. The CDR3 nucleotides are TGTGCCAGCACCATAGACAGGGGGCACACTGAAGCTTTCTTT.

This chain links TRBV9 with TRBJ2-1; no firm D call. Trimming removed 0 bases from V and 8 bases from J, with 6 bases in between. Germline CDR1 is SGDLS and CDR2 is YYNGEE. The CDR3 contains 12 residues. Here the CDR3 DNA reads TGTGCCAGCAGCGTAGGCGCCTATGAGCAGTTCTTC. Encoded protein: CASSVGAYEQFF.

The chain is built from TRBV6-6 and TRBJ2-7; the D is unclear. The CDR3 has 11 amino acids. Germline CDR1 and CDR2: MNHNY and SVGAGI (reference sequence). The V and J ends lost 6 bases and 4 bases respectively, with 7 bases between them. The CDR3, as DNA: TGTGCCAGCAGCCCACAGTACGAGCAGTACTTC. Translated: CASSPQYEQYF.

The rearrangement joins TRBV28 to TRBJ2-7, with D unresolved. The CDR3 has 12 amino acids. V gave up 1 base and J gave up 4 bases, with 5 bases separating them. Per the germline V gene, CDR1 is MDHEN and CDR2 is SYDVKM. CDR3 loop: CASSLYKYEQYF. The CDR3 DNA follows: TGTGCCAGCAGTTTATACAAATACGAGCAGTACTTC.

The V gene is TRBV7-9, the J gene TRBJ2-3, with D perhaps matching TRBD1 (7 bases). V lost 4 bases, J lost 10 bases, and 18 bases lay in between. This CDR3 is 14 amino acids long. The germline V gene has CDR1 SEHNR and CDR2 FQNEAQ (reference sequence). CDR3 sequence reads: CASSSGGLGGPQYF. The CDR3 DNA reads as TGTGCCAGCAGCTCAGGGGGGCTGGGAGGTCCGCAGTATTTT.

The chain links TRBV9 to TRBJ1-1, with 8 nucleotides matching TRBD1. CDR3 length equals 13 residues. Germline lookup yields CDR1 SGDLS and CDR2 YYNGEE. The V gene end was trimmed by 4 bases and the J gene end by 13 bases; junction bases not matched to a gene: 12. CDR3 residues: CASSTPGTGIVFF. DNA for the CDR3: TGTGCCAGCAGCACTCCCGGGACAGGAATCGTTTTCTTT. The full variable domain, in which reference TRBV9 and TRBJ1-1 provide the parts outside the CDR3, is DSGVTQTPKHLITATGQRVTLRCSPRSGDLSVYWYQQSLDQGLQFLIQYYNGEERAKGNILERFSAQQFPDLHSELNLSSLELGDSALYFCASSTPGTGIVFFGQGTRLTVV.

This sequence joins TRBV4-1 and TRBJ1-6; D might be TRBD1 (6 bases). This CDR3 has 17 amino acids. The germline gives CDR1 MGHRA, CDR2 YSYEKL. Deletions cut 0 bases from V and 2 bases from J, with 11 bases between. This CDR3 reads CASSQDRGGPYNSPLHF. CDR3 nucleotides: TGCGCCAGCAGCCAAGATCGGGGGGGCCCCTATAATTCACCCCTCCACTTT.

The gene calls are TRBV2 and TRBJ2-2, with 9 positions matching TRBD2. The CDR3 has 15 amino acids. Losses at the gene ends were 8 bases for V and 2 bases for J; bases not matched to a gene: 6. The germline V gene encodes CDR1 SNHLY and CDR2 FYNNEI. DNA for the CDR3: TGTGCCAGCCGGCTGACTAGCGGAAACACCGGGGAGCTGTTTTTT. Protein sequence: CASRLTSGNTGELFF. The whole variable domain, filled in from reference TRBV2 and TRBJ2-2, reads EPEVTQTPSHQVTQMGQEVILRCVPISNHLYFYWYRQILGQKVEFLVSFYNNEISEKSEIFDDQFSVERPDGSNFTLKIRSTKLEDSAMYFCASRLTSGNTGELFFGEGSRLTVL.

This chain uses TRBV5-8 with TRBJ1-5, with no clear D. The CDR3 is 15 amino acids. CDR1 and CDR2 from the germline V gene are SGHTS and YDEGEE. Trimming removed 0 bases from V and 0 bases from J, with 7 bases in between. CDR3 residues: CASSLGQISNQPQHF. The CDR3 nucleotides read TGTGCCAGCAGCTTGGGGCAGATTAGCAATCAGCCCCAGCATTTT.

This chain links TRBV7-8 with TRBJ2-7, with 7 bases lining up with TRBD2. Germline V gene lookup returns CDR1 SGHVS and CDR2 FQNEAQ. V shed 1 base, J shed 2 bases, and the junction held 2 bases outside the gene matches. CDR3 length equals 14 residues. In DNA form, the CDR3 reads TGTGCCAGCAGCTTAGATGGGACTACCTACGAGCAGTACTTC. It yields the protein CASSLDGTTYEQYF.

The rearrangement links TRBV7-8 to TRBJ2-6, with TRBD1 matching 9 bases. CDR1 and CDR2 (germline): SGHVS, FQNEAQ. The V segment lost 0 bases and the J segment 0 bases; nucleotides outside the gene matches: 6. This CDR3 is 19 amino acids long. The chain's CDR3 is CASSLAPGTGFSGANVLTF. CDR3 DNA sequence: TGTGCCAGCAGCTTAGCCCCAGGGACAGGGTTCTCTGGGGCCAACGTCCTGACTTTC.

V is TRBV11-2 and J is TRBJ2-1; 10 nucleotides agree with TRBD2. V trimming: 5 bases; J trimming: 0 bases; junction bases outside the gene matches: 4. Looked up from germline, CDR1 is SGHAT and CDR2 is FQNNGV. This CDR3 is built from 16 residues. The CDR3 bases are TGTGCCAGCAGCCCAGTAGCGGGGGGCTCCTACAATGAGCAGTTCTTC. This encodes CASSPVAGGSYNEQFF.

The gene calls are TRBV7-9 and TRBJ2-5; TRBD1 matches at 12 bases. CDR3 length: 17 amino acids. Losses at the gene ends were 5 bases for V and 0 bases for J; bases not matched to a gene: 7. The V gene's germline CDR1 is SEHNR and CDR2 FQNEAQ (reference sequence). The CDR3 region is CASSRGQGATYQETQYF. The DNA for the CDR3 is TGTGCCAGCAGCCGGGGACAGGGGGCTACGTACCAAGAGACCCAGTACTTC. The entire variable domain, with the rest obtained from reference TRBV7-9 and TRBJ2-5, is as follows: DTGVSQNPRHKITKRGQNVTFRCDPISEHNRLYWYRQTLGQGPEFLTYFQNEAQLEKSRLLSDRFSAERPKGSFSTLEIQRTEQGDSAMYLCASSRGQGATYQETQYFGPGTRLLVL.

This clone occurred once. V gene TRBV27 combines with J gene TRBJ1-1; tentatively, D is TRBD1 (5 bases). Trimming left V 2 bases short and J 5 bases short, with 12 bases between. The CDR3 covers 14 residues. Germline-derived CDR1 and CDR2 are MNHEY and SMNVEV (reference sequence). CDR3 residues: CASSLRGVGTEAFF. The CDR3 DNA reads TGTGCCAGCAGTTTACGGGGGGTAGGGACTGAAGCTTTCTTT.

The chain has TRBV9 and TRBJ1-2, with D possibly TRBD1 on 6 matching bases. The CDR3 contains 15 residues. V dropped 2 bases and J dropped 0 bases, with 11 bases sitting between them. Germline V CDR1 and CDR2: SGDLS, YYNGEE. This CDR3 reads CASSVGTPANYGYTF. As DNA, the CDR3 is TGTGCCAGCAGCGTGGGGACACCAGCTAACTATGGCTACACCTTC.

The chain has TRBV11-2 and TRBJ1-1; tentatively, D is TRBD1 (5 bases). Per the germline V gene, CDR1 is SGHAT and CDR2 is FQNNGV. This CDR3 contains 18 residues. The V end was cut by 2 bases, the J end by 2 bases, with 21 bases between. The CDR3 coding sequence is TGTGCCAGCAGCTTATCCGACTGGGGCTCCTGGGGCAACACTGAAGCTTTCTTT. Translated: CASSLSDWGSWGNTEAFF.

CDR3 bases: TGTGCCAGCGAGGACAGGGGGCTGGGCACTGAAGCTTTCTTT. It is translated as CASEDRGLGTEAFF. The rearrangement uses TRBV4-2 and TRBJ1-1, with 11 bases fitting TRBD1. Germline CDR1 is LGHNA and CDR2 is YNFKEQ. This CDR3 is 14 amino acids long. V was pared by 8 bases and J by 4 bases, with 6 bases of the junction left unmatched.

This clone was observed a single time. The sample carries other DNA sequences with the same CDR3. The rearrangement joins TRBV19 to TRBJ1-6; 7 bases align to TRBD1. Germline V CDR1 and CDR2: LNHDA, SQIVND (reference sequence). CDR3 length equals 15 residues. Germline trimming cut 4 bases from V and 7 bases from J; bases unmatched to any gene: 7. DNA of the CDR3: TGTGCCAGTAGTACTATACAGGGGAGGAATTCACCCCTCCACTTT. Translation gives CASSTIQGRNSPLHF.

V usage is TRBV9 and J usage is TRBJ2-7; a weak D match, TRBD1 (5 bases). CDR3 length equals 15 residues. V was clipped by 0 bases and J by 5 bases, with 15 bases between them. Germline assignment: CDR1 SGDLS and CDR2 YYNGEE. CDR3 in DNA: TGTGCCAGCAGCGTAGCTACAGGTCTTAGGCACGAGCAGTACTTC. As protein: CASSVATGLRHEQYF.

The gene calls are TRBV25-1 and TRBJ1-1; D remains unclear. Trimming cost V 4 bases and J 1 base, with 13 bases left between them. The length of the CDR3 is 15 residues. CDR1 is MGHDK, CDR2 SYGVNS, per germline. Here the CDR3 reads CASSAIGGKNTEAFF. CDR3 DNA: TGTGCCAGCAGTGCAATAGGCGGGAAGAACACTGAAGCTTTCTTT.

The chain has TRBV19 and TRBJ1-6, with D possibly TRBD1 on 5 matching bases. The CDR3 covers 14 residues. Trimming took 5 bases from V and 10 from J, leaving 15 bases between them. Looked up from germline, CDR1 is LNHDA and CDR2 is SQIVND (reference sequence). CDR3 nucleotides: TGTGCCAGTAGTCCGCAGGGTAGTAGCTCACCCCTCCACTTT. Its translation is CASSPQGSSSPLHF.

This sequence joins TRBV5-6 and TRBJ1-5, with 7 bases lining up with TRBD1. CDR1 is SGHDT, CDR2 YYEEEE, per germline. Trimming removed 0 bases from V and 6 bases from J; junction bases left unmatched: 3. This CDR3 region has 14 residues. CDR3 sequence reads: CASSLGGGSQPQHF. The DNA for the CDR3 is TGTGCCAGCAGCTTGGGAGGGGGCTCTCAGCCCCAGCATTTT.

The rearrangement uses TRBV4-2 and TRBJ1-2; the D gene is possibly TRBD1 (6 bases). The CDR3 totals 15 residues. Trimming removed 1 base from V and 3 bases from J, with 12 bases in between. In germline, CDR1 is LGHNA, CDR2 YNFKEQ. CDR3 in DNA: TGTGCCAGCAGCCAAGGGAACGCAGGGGACTATGGCTACACCTTC. Protein product: CASSQGNAGDYGYTF.

V is TRBV5-1 and J is TRBJ1-2; 8 bases fit TRBD1. Germline V gene data show CDR1 as SGHRS and CDR2 as YFSETQ. CDR3 length: 14 residues. V shed 4 bases and J 6 bases; nucleotides not matched to a gene: 8. As DNA, the CDR3 is TGCGCCAGCAGCCCGGACGGACAGGGAGATGGCTACACCTTC. Encoded protein: CASSPDGQGDGYTF.

V usage is TRBV5-1 and J usage is TRBJ2-7, with D perhaps TRBD1 (6 bases). V lost 7 bases to trimming and J lost 0 bases, with 14 bases between them. The CDR3 loop spans 14 amino acids. CDR1 is SGHRS and CDR2 is YFSETQ in the germline V gene. The DNA for the CDR3 is TGCGCCAGCGGCCCAGGGGCGACCTCCTACGAGCAGTACTTC. The encoded protein is CASGPGATSYEQYF. The whole variable domain, filled in from reference TRBV5-1 and TRBJ2-7, reads KAGVTQTPRYLIKTRGQQVTLSCSPISGHRSVSWYQQTPGQGLQFLFEYFSETQRNKGNFPGRFSGRQFSNSRSEMNVSTLELGDSALYLCASGPGATSYEQYFGPGTRLTVT.

This clone was seen only a few times. This chain links TRBV19 with TRBJ1-1, with D perhaps TRBD1 (6 bases). V lost 1 base to trimming and J lost 11 bases, with 11 bases between them. The CDR3 sequence is 12 residues long. CDR1 is LNHDA, CDR2 SQIVND, per germline (reference sequence). The CDR3: CASSIGGPGAFF. CDR3 DNA sequence: TGTGCCAGTAGTATAGGGGGGCCGGGGGCTTTCTTT.